The 3 T cell receptor beta chains reported below all come from one sample, sequenced in a study of blood T cell repertoires in COVID-19 (TCRdb year 2020). Library preparation used the immunoSEQ multiplex PCR assay. Not all clones reach the TCRdb copy of this immuneACCESS table, which keeps in-frame sequences only. Checked studies attribute under half of the gap to unresolved V genes and leave the rest unexplained. The sample yields fewer than 100,000 clones; around nine tenths were counted once. The ten top clones hold approximately 15% of the sample. Input material: peripheral blood. These receptors all stem from a human donor in a cohort sampled during active COVID-19.

This chain links TRBV7-8 with TRBJ2-3, with TRBD2 as a possible D gene (6 bases). V lost 4 bases and J 1 base, leaving 18 bases between the germline ends. The CDR3 is 17 residues long. Germline CDR1 SGHVS, CDR2 FQNEAQ. The CDR3: CASSSNAQRVGTDTQYF. CDR3 bases: TGTGCCAGCAGCTCAAATGCCCAGCGGGTGGGCACAGATACGCAGTATTTT.

The V call is TRBV2, the J call TRBJ1-5; 9 bases agree with TRBD1. Germline lookup yields CDR1 SNHLY and CDR2 FYNNEI. CDR3 size: 16 residues. J was trimmed by 4 bases and V by 6 bases; bases with no gene match: 10. CDR3 residues: CASSDPGQGINQPQHF. The CDR3 DNA sequence: TGTGCCAGCAGCGACCCCGGACAGGGGATAAATCAGCCCCAGCATTTT.

This clone was counted a few times. This chain uses TRBV19 with TRBJ2-2; D is perhaps TRBD2 (5 bases). The V end lost 7 bases, the J end lost 5 bases, and 8 bases lay between the germline ends. This CDR3 is built from 12 residues. Germline assignment: CDR1 LNHDA and CDR2 SQIVND (reference sequence). The CDR3 sequence is CASIGVTGELFF. For the CDR3, the DNA is TGTGCCAGTATCGGGGTAACCGGGGAGCTGTTTTTT.